The 32 T cell receptor beta chains in this list originate from one sample, sequenced in a study of shared clonotypes between healthy human individuals (dated by TCRdb to the early 2020s). Library preparation used the immunoSEQ multiplex PCR assay. The immuneACCESS repertoire file appears here via TCRdb, limited to in-frame rearrangements. These files lack a portion of the clones; in checked studies, under half of the deficit traces to unresolved V genes, and the cause of the others is not known. The sample profile shows around 2.5 million clones; 93% of them were found once. The ten top clones hold about 0.34% of the sample. The sequencing input was naive CD4+ T cells from PBMCs. The cell subset or site tag for this specimen amounts to: CD45RA+ positively selected. The receptors stem from a man aged 18 to 29 in good health. Some clones in this sample may be carry-over from other donors' samples.

The chain couples TRBV7-9 to TRBJ2-6; tentatively, D is TRBD1 (5 bases). The CDR3 length is 18 residues. Germline V gene sequence: CDR1 SEHNR, CDR2 FQNEAQ (reference sequence). V was shortened by 5 bases and J by 0 bases, with 17 bases between the two germline ends. The CDR3 region has the DNA TGTGCCAGCAGCGCCCGTGGGGCGGCAAGCTCTGGGGCCAACGTCCTGACTTTC. Protein sequence: CASSARGAASSGANVLTF.

This chain connects TRBV7-2 to TRBJ1-4; D call uncertain. Germline CDR1 reads SGHTA; CDR2 reads FQGNSA. Trimming cost V 5 bases and J 0 bases, with 10 bases left between them. This CDR3 has 15 amino acids. CDR3 nucleotides: TGTGCCAGCAGCACCAACAGTGCAACTAATGAAAAACTGTTTTTT. As protein: CASSTNSATNEKLFF.

The V call is TRBV25-1, the J call TRBJ1-4; D perhaps matches TRBD1 (5 bases). Trimming stripped 7 bases from V and 8 bases from J, with 23 bases between. The germline V gene encodes CDR1 MGHDK and CDR2 SYGVNS. The CDR3 runs 16 residues. CDR3: CASTSFPGTMGEKLFF. The CDR3 DNA sequence: TGTGCCAGCACCTCATTCCCGGGGACTATGGGGGAAAAACTGTTTTTT.

This clone appeared a single time. This chain connects TRBV19 to TRBJ1-1; D is possibly TRBD1 (6 bases). V lost 6 bases and J 0 bases, leaving 8 bases between the germline ends. Germline V gives CDR1 LNHDA, CDR2 SQIVND (reference sequence). The CDR3 consists of 13 residues. Here the CDR3 DNA reads TGTGCCAGTAGGGACAGCCTGAACACTGAAGCTTTCTTT. This gives the protein CASRDSLNTEAFF.

J is TRBJ1-5 and V is TRBV5-1; 9 positions agree with TRBD1. With 4 bases clipped from V and 6 bases from J, the junction kept 5 bases outside the gene matches. Germline CDR1 SGHRS, CDR2 YFSETQ. The CDR3 extends over 14 amino acids. The CDR3 DNA reads TGCGCCAGCAGCCCCGGGACAGGGACTCAGCCCCAGCATTTT. Translation: CASSPGTGTQPQHF. Together with reference TRBV5-1 and TRBJ1-5, the CDR3 gives the full variable domain: KAGVTQTPRYLIKTRGQQVTLSCSPISGHRSVSWYQQTPGQGLQFLFEYFSETQRNKGNFPGRFSGRQFSNSRSEMNVSTLELGDSALYLCASSPGTGTQPQHFGDGTRLSIL.

The CDR3 sequence: CASRLPGQGGDTQYF. CDR3 in DNA: TGTGCCAGCAGACTACCGGGACAGGGAGGAGATACGCAGTATTTT. The chain combines TRBV11-2 with TRBJ2-3; 9 nucleotides match TRBD1. Per germline, CDR1 SGHAT and CDR2 FQNNGV. The V gene end was trimmed by 6 bases and the J gene end by 5 bases; junction bases not matched to a gene: 9. CDR3 length: 15 residues.

With regard to this clone: At one end, the junction sequence differs from germline, possibly due to a read error. This chain links TRBV5-4 with TRBJ2-5; TRBD1 matches 7 bases. The CDR3 runs to 13 residues. CDR1 SGHNT and CDR2 YYREEE come from the germline V gene (reference sequence). The CDR3 spells CASSSTGSEIQYF. CDR3 coding DNA: TGTGCCAGCAGCTCGACAGGGTCGGAGATCCAGTACTTC.

The V call is TRBV19, the J call TRBJ1-3; 7 bases agree with TRBD1. Germline trimming cut 7 bases from V and 0 bases from J; bases unmatched to any gene: 9. Germline V gene sequence: CDR1 LNHDA, CDR2 SQIVND (reference sequence). This CDR3 has 16 amino acids. CDR3 nucleotide sequence: TGTGCCAGTAAGACAACGACAGGGAGCTCTGGAAACACCATATATTTT. Translation: CASKTTTGSSGNTIYF.

The rearrangement links TRBV28 to TRBJ1-4, with a weak D call TRBD1 (5 bases). CDR1 and CDR2 (germline): MDHEN, SYDVKM. The CDR3 sequence is 15 residues long. V lost 5 bases to trimming and J lost 4 bases, with 14 bases between them. DNA for the CDR3: TGTGCCAGCAGTCTTCCCGGGACTCTTAATGAAAAACTGTTTTTT. Translating gives CASSLPGTLNEKLFF.

This clone was observed a few times. This rearrangement joins TRBV28 to TRBJ1-5; no clear D. V was pared by 2 bases and J by 0 bases, with 8 bases between. The CDR3 totals 15 residues. CDR1 and CDR2 from the germline V gene are MDHEN and SYDVKM. CDR3 region: CASSLLPVSNQPQHF. In DNA form, the CDR3 reads TGTGCCAGCAGTTTACTTCCGGTTAGCAATCAGCCCCAGCATTTT.

This rearrangement joins TRBV11-2 to TRBJ1-4; a possible D gene is TRBD1 (6 bases). This CDR3 is built from 14 residues. The ends were cut back, 3 bases at V and 6 bases at J, with 11 bases in the middle. From germline, CDR1 is SGHAT and CDR2 FQNNGV. CDR3 bases: TGTGCCAGCAGCTTGGGTAGGGGGGATGAAAAACTGTTTTTT. Translation gives CASSLGRGDEKLFF. The whole variable domain, remainder taken from reference TRBV11-2 and TRBJ1-4, is EAGVAQSPRYKIIEKRQSVAFWCNPISGHATLYWYQQILGQGPKLLIQFQNNGVVDDSQLPKDRFSAERLKGVDSTLKIQPAKLEDSAVYLCASSLGRGDEKLFFGSGTQLSVL.

The chain uses TRBV7-9 and TRBJ1-4; D remains ambiguous. The CDR3 is made up of 17 amino acids. Trimming removed 1 base from V and 0 bases from J, with 12 bases in between. CDR1 is SEHNR and CDR2 is FQNEAQ in the germline V gene (reference sequence). DNA of the CDR3: TGTGCCAGCAGCTTAGAGGCCTGGCTTGCAACTAATGAAAAACTGTTTTTT. Protein sequence: CASSLEAWLATNEKLFF.

The V call is TRBV11-2, the J call TRBJ1-1; possible D gene TRBD1, 5 bases. Germline V gene sequence: CDR1 SGHAT, CDR2 FQNNGV. The CDR3 spans 14 residues. Trimming stripped 6 bases from V and 5 bases from J, with 16 bases between. CDR3: CASRDTGGPTEAFF. Written as DNA, the CDR3 is TGTGCCAGCAGGGACACGGGCGGGCCGACTGAAGCTTTCTTT.

This clone has a single count. This chain connects TRBV19 to TRBJ2-1, with D tentatively TRBD1 (7 bases). The CDR3 runs to 15 residues. The V end lost 5 bases, the J end lost 2 bases, and 13 bases lay between the germline ends. The V gene's germline CDR1 is LNHDA and CDR2 SQIVND (reference sequence). CDR3 DNA: TGTGCCAGTAGTCGGGCGGGACAGACCTACAATGAGCAGTTCTTC. It encodes CASSRAGQTYNEQFF.

The chain carries TRBV21-1 and TRBJ2-7; no DNA check was done on the table's D call, TRBD1. TRBV21-1 is reported as a pseudogene. The CDR3 extends over 10 amino acids. The CDR3 here is CASSSREQYF. CDR3 DNA sequence: TGTGCCAGCAGCTCCAGGGAGCAGTACTTC.

J is TRBJ2-2 and V is TRBV11-3, with D tentatively TRBD1 (6 bases). Trimming cost V 5 bases and J 4 bases, with 8 bases left between them. Germline assignment: CDR1 SGHNT and CDR2 YENEEA. The CDR3 extends over 13 amino acids. CDR3 amino acids: CASSQGGTGELFF. The CDR3, as DNA: TGTGCCAGCAGCCAAGGGGGCACCGGGGAGCTGTTTTTT.

This clone was seen just once. The V call is TRBV30, the J call TRBJ1-2, with TRBD1 matching 7 bases. V shed 8 bases, J shed 2 bases, and the junction held 5 bases outside the gene matches. Per germline, CDR1 GTSNPN and CDR2 SVGIG (reference sequence). The CDR3 sequence is 12 residues long. The CDR3 DNA is TGTGCCGTAGAGGGACAGAACTATGGCTACACCTTC. Protein: CAVEGQNYGYTF.

The chain employs TRBV14 and TRBJ2-1; TRBD2 might be the D (6 bases). Deletions cut 4 bases from V and 5 bases from J, with 15 bases between. The CDR3 runs to 15 residues. Germline V gene data show CDR1 as SGHDN and CDR2 as FVKESK. This CDR3 reads CASSPLGAGHNEQFF. The CDR3 DNA reads TGTGCCAGCAGCCCCCTAGGCGCGGGGCACAATGAGCAGTTCTTC.

The chain is built from TRBV27 and TRBJ2-1; tentatively, D is TRBD1 (5 bases). This CDR3 has 12 residues. CDR1 and CDR2 (germline): MNHEY, SMNVEV (reference sequence). Trimming shortened V by 5 bases and J by 9 bases, and 11 bases separated the two germline ends. The CDR3: CASSRGIGEQFF. The CDR3 DNA follows: TGTGCCAGCAGTAGGGGTATTGGTGAGCAGTTCTTC.

V gene TRBV30 combines with J gene TRBJ2-2; no definite D call. This CDR3 has 13 residues. V was cut by 3 bases and J by 1 base, with 6 bases left in between. Germline CDR1 GTSNPN, CDR2 SVGIG (reference sequence). As DNA, the CDR3 is TGTGCCTGGAGGAGGCTGAACACCGGGGAGCTGTTTTTT. Amino acid sequence: CAWRRLNTGELFF.

This rearrangement joins TRBV28 to TRBJ1-2; TRBD1 might be the D (5 bases). This CDR3 comprises 16 residues. The V gene's germline CDR1 is MDHEN and CDR2 SYDVKM. V gave up 3 bases and J gave up 6 bases, with 20 bases separating them. The CDR3 coding sequence is TGTGCCAGCAGTTTCCAAGGGGCGGAGTCCCGGGATGGCTACACCTTC. This codes for CASSFQGAESRDGYTF.

This clone was found a few times. The chain recombines TRBV6-1 with TRBJ1-1, with D unclear. Germline V gene lookup returns CDR1 MNHNS and CDR2 SASEGT. The CDR3 runs 15 residues. The ends were cut back, 1 base at V and 0 bases at J, with 9 bases in the middle. The CDR3 here is CASSEVLRLNTEAFF. The CDR3, as DNA: TGTGCCAGCAGTGAAGTACTAAGGCTGAACACTGAAGCTTTCTTT.

The gene calls are TRBV28 and TRBJ1-1; D gene uncertain. Per germline, CDR1 MDHEN and CDR2 SYDVKM. Trimming cost V 7 bases and J 4 bases, with 16 bases left between them. CDR3 length: 14 amino acids. CDR3 in amino acids: CASTPSLGRTEAFF. The DNA for the CDR3 is TGTGCCAGCACCCCCTCTCTCGGTCGCACTGAAGCTTTCTTT.

The rearrangement uses TRBV7-3 and TRBJ2-1; TRBD2 aligns across 9 bases. In germline, CDR1 is SGHTA, CDR2 FQGTGA. This CDR3 has 16 amino acids. V lost 0 bases and J lost 9; bases outside the gene matches: 9. The CDR3 DNA sequence: TGTGCCAGCAGCTTAACTGGCGTAGCGGGAGCGCGTGAGCAGTTCTTC. It translates to CASSLTGVAGAREQFF.

The V and J genes are TRBV30 and TRBJ2-7, with 10 bases that match TRBD2. The CDR3 is 14 residues long. Per germline, CDR1 GTSNPN and CDR2 SVGIG (reference sequence). The junction had 3 bases not matched to a gene; V was cut back by 0 bases and J by 4 bases. CDR3 region: CAWSVGLAVYEQYF. The CDR3 DNA sequence: TGTGCCTGGAGTGTTGGACTAGCGGTTTACGAGCAGTACTTC.

The V and J genes are TRBV29-1 and TRBJ2-1, with TRBD2 as a possible D gene (6 bases). In germline, CDR1 is SQVTM, CDR2 ANQGSEA. The CDR3 totals 18 residues. Between the trimmed V and J ends, which lost 7 bases and 0 bases, there was a span of 25 bases. CDR3 DNA: TGCAGCGGGGGCAAGAGTTGGAGCGGAGGGAGCTCCTACAATGAGCAGTTCTTC. Translated: CSGGKSWSGGSSYNEQFF.

The chain carries TRBV29-1 and TRBJ2-1; D is ambiguous. Germline V gives CDR1 SQVTM, CDR2 ANQGSEA. Trimming took 7 bases from V and 0 from J, leaving 10 bases between them. CDR3 size: 13 residues. Written as DNA, the CDR3 is TGCAGCGCCGTTCTCAGCTCCTACAATGAGCAGTTCTTC. Its protein is CSAVLSSYNEQFF.

This clone was found once. The chain uses TRBV5-1 and TRBJ2-1; tentative D call: TRBD2 (6 bases). CDR3 size: 14 residues. Germline V lookup: CDR1 SGHRS, CDR2 YFSETQ. The V end lost 0 bases, the J end lost 6 bases, and 10 bases lay between the germline ends. The chain's CDR3 is CASSLEAGLNEQFF. CDR3 DNA sequence: TGCGCCAGCAGCTTGGAGGCGGGGCTCAATGAGCAGTTCTTC.

The chain carries TRBV29-1 and TRBJ1-1; D perhaps matches TRBD1 (5 bases). V lost 4 bases and J lost 6, with 18 bases in between. This CDR3 comprises 14 residues. Germline lookup yields CDR1 SQVTM and CDR2 ANQGSEA. The DNA of the CDR3 is TGCAGCGTTGGGAATTTGGCGGGGGAGGCTGAAGCTTTCTTT. Translating gives CSVGNLAGEAEAFF.

The chain carries TRBV27 and TRBJ2-5; the match to TRBD1 covers 10 bases. There are 17 residues in the CDR3. Germline V gives CDR1 MNHEY, CDR2 SMNVEV (reference sequence). J gave up 2 bases and V 3 bases, and 9 bases lay outside the gene matches. CDR3 loop: CASSFGTGVFGQETQYF. DNA for the CDR3: TGTGCCAGCAGTTTTGGGACAGGGGTTTTTGGACAAGAGACCCAGTACTTC.

The chain combines TRBV11-1 with TRBJ2-5, with 12 bases aligning to TRBD2. The germline CDR1 and CDR2 sequences are SGHAT and FQDESV (reference sequence). The junction had 13 bases not matched to a gene; V was cut back by 4 bases and J by 4 bases. This CDR3 region has 18 residues. The CDR3 here is CASSCGQRLAGGGETQYF. The CDR3 DNA reads as TGTGCCAGCAGCTGTGGACAGAGGCTAGCGGGAGGGGGAGAGACCCAGTACTTC.

The chain uses TRBV19 and TRBJ1-2, with 9 bases lining up with TRBD1. This CDR3 spans 14 amino acids. CDR1 is LNHDA, CDR2 SQIVND, per germline (reference sequence). V shed 4 bases, J shed 8 bases, and the junction held 8 bases outside the gene matches. The CDR3 DNA sequence: TGTGCCAGTAGTACCAACAGGGGGCTACTGGGCTACACCTTC. It is translated as CASSTNRGLLGYTF.